This T cell receptor beta chain stems from a study of cytomegalovirus exposure and HLA in healthy donors. The study's findings and limits: In a later analysis, parvovirus B19, influenza, CMV and Epstein-Barr virus appeared linked to several top co-occurrence clusters.

Trimming removed 2 bases from V and 3 bases from J; junction bases left unmatched: 5. CDR3 length: 15 amino acids. CDR1 SGHTS and CDR2 YDEGEE come from the germline V gene. Amplification used 60 Vbeta primers and 13 Jbeta primers. Clones were read by immunoSEQ multiplex PCR, and TCRdb kept only the in-frame ones, dropping some. Of some 120,000 clones in the sample, 70% to 80% were seen once. As to this clone: What it recognizes is unknown.

Sequences were obtained from PBMCs. The V and J genes are TRBV5-8 and TRBJ1-1, with 9 bases identical to TRBD1. The source is a woman between 40 and 55 years old in good health and CMV-seropositive. The CDR3 DNA follows: TGTGCCAGCAGCTTATCCGGGACAGGGTACACTGAAGCTTTCTTT. It translates to CASSLSGTGYTEAFF. Together with reference TRBV5-8 and TRBJ1-1, the CDR3 gives the full variable domain: EAGVTQSPTHLIKTRGQQATLRCSPISGHTSVYWYQQALGLGLQFLLWYDEGEERNRGNFPPRFSGRQFPNYSSELNVNALELEDSALYLCASSLSGTGYTEAFFGQGTRLTVV.